This TCR beta chain was observed in a study of cytomegalovirus exposure and HLA in healthy donors. Across the study: Later analysis reported that the 110 or so validation repertoires shared the platform of the roughly 670 first-cohort repertoires. General study results and limits: High specificity and sensitivity for cytomegalovirus status were reported for the classifier.

Separate from the approximately 720-subject first cohort was the approximately 110-subject validation cohort, to which the donors belonged. The table came from immunoSEQ multiplex PCR; TCRdb's copy has only in-frame clones and leaves some out. The repertoire holds 90,000 to 130,000 clones, around 90% seen once, with 1.9% in the top ten. The CDR3 covers 15 residues. J was trimmed by 2 bases and V by 5 bases; bases with no gene match: 8. CDR1 and CDR2 (germline): SGHVS, FQNEAQ. As for this clone: No antigen is known for it.

V is TRBV7-8 and J is TRBJ2-5, with 7 bases that match TRBD2. The specimen sequenced was PBMCs. The TCR originated in a young woman in good health and CMV-seronegative. CDR3 loop: CASSRPGRGQETQYF. CDR3 in DNA: TGTGCCAGCAGCCGACCAGGGAGGGGTCAAGAGACCCAGTACTTC.